A selection of T cell receptor beta chains follows, all from one sample in a study of cytomegalovirus exposure and HLA in healthy donors. The method was immunoSEQ multiplex PCR; TCRdb's version includes in-frame clones alone and lacks a portion of them. This table holds around 140,000 clones, about 74% found once. Material for sequencing was PBMCs. All receptors derive from a woman in her sixties or seventies in good health and CMV-seronegative. CDR3s include the opening cysteine and the closing phenylalanine or tryptophan. The order of the fields is J gene, V gene, clone size, D gene, CDR3 DNA, CDR3 protein. A D gene is named only where the DNA matches it firmly. Clone size, where shown, is once, few, many, or a class for clones that have expanded.

>TRBJ2-7|TRBV5-1|.|.
TGCGCCAGCAGCAAAAGGGGGGAGCAGTACTTC
CASSKRGEQYF
>TRBJ2-1|TRBV4-1|.|TRBD2
TGCGCCAGCAGCCAAGGGGGCAGTGGGAGCGGGGCCTACAATGAGCAGTTCTTC
CASSQGGSGSGAYNEQFF
>TRBJ2-7|TRBV6-5|.|.
TGTGCCAGCAGTTACGTCGGCGAGCAGTACTTC
CASSYVGEQYF
>TRBJ2-7|TRBV5-8|.|TRBD1
TGTGCCAGCAGCCGGGGACAGGGTAGGACCTACGAGCAGTACTTC
CASSRGQGRTYEQYF
>TRBJ1-4|TRBV7-9|.|TRBD1
TGTTCCAGCAGCTTAGAGACAGGGGCAACTAATGAAAAACTGTTTTTT
CSSSLETGATNEKLFF
>TRBJ2-1|TRBV27|.|TRBD1
TGTGCCAGCCATAGGGACAGAGAGCAGTTCTTC
CASHRDREQFF
>TRBJ1-1|TRBV7-3|.|TRBD1
TGTGCCAGCAGCCTAACAGGGGGTCGGAACACTGAAGCTTTCTTT
CASSLTGGRNTEAFF
>TRBJ2-3|TRBV11-2|once|TRBD2
TGTGCCAGCTCGAAGGGGACTAGCGGTGTTACGCAGTATTTT
CASSKGTSGVTQYF
>TRBJ2-7|TRBV7-9|.|.
TGTGCCAGCAGCTTAGCGGGGCAGGCTTCGCAGTACTTC
CASSLAGQASQYF
>TRBJ2-1|TRBV19|.|.
TGTGCCAGCACTTATGGGCCGTCGAATGAGCAGTTCTTC
CASTYGPSNEQFF